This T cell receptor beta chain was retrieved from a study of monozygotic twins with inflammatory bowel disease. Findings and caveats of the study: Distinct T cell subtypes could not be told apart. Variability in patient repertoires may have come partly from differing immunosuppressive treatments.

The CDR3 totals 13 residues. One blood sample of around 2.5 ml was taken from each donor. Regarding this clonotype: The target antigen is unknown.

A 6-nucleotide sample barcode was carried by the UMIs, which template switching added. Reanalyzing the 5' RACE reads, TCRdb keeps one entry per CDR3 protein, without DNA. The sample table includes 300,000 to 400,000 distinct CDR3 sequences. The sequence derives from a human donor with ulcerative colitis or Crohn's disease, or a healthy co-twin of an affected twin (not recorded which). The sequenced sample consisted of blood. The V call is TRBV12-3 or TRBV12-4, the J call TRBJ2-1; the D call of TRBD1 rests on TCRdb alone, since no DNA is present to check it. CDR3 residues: CASTHNRFNEQFF.